The clone carrying this TCR beta chain was counted at least ten times. As yet, its antigen is unknown. This sample was taken from a study of T-cell reconstitution after alpha-beta-depleted transplantation in children. The study, taken as a whole, reports: The high TCRbeta diversity at day 60 in some patients came from surviving recipient T cells and thymic progenitors. Several hundred rapidly expanded clones from non-depleted graft cells reportedly supplied alpha-beta T cells about two months post-transplant.

Preparing the TCRbeta library involved the use of unique molecular identifiers. Each CDR3 protein is one row after TCRdb ran MiXCR on the PCR reads. This table has around 300,000 distinct CDR3 sequences, around 10% appearing once. The sequence came from a boy younger than two with acute myeloid leukemia, due to receive a stem cell transplant. Sequences were derived from PBMCs, sampled before TCRalphabeta/CD19-depleted stem cell transplant.

This CDR3 is CASRQGGSSRFGNTIYF. DNA of the CDR3: TGTGCCAGCAGACAGGGGGGAAGCTCTCGCTTTGGAAACACCATATATTTT. This chain connects TRBV6-1 to TRBJ1-3, with 8 bases identical to TRBD1. The germline V gene has CDR1 MNHNS and CDR2 SASEGT. V shed 6 bases and J 3 bases; nucleotides not matched to a gene: 13. The CDR3 has 17 residues.